The 12 T cell receptor beta chains below all came from one sample that was sequenced in a study of T cells after yellow fever vaccination. One entry per CDR3 protein, called by TCRdb with MiXCR from the 5' RACE reads. There are about 5,800 distinct CDR3 sequences in the sample; about 6.3% occur only once, and roughly three fifths lies in the top ten. This specimen was PBMCs, either bulk or a sorted T-cell subset (CD4+, CD8+, memory, or dextramer-sorted; not recorded which), taken approximately 16 days after the first yellow fever vaccination. These TCRs come from a man in his late teens or twenties who received the YFV17D yellow fever vaccine.

In this sample, this clonotype turned up many times. The CDR3 nucleotides read TGTGCCAGCAGTTACTCGAGCCTAGCGGGGGGCTTAATATACAATGAGCAGTTCTTC. Its translation is CASSYSSLAGGLIYNEQFF. V usage is TRBV6-5 and J usage is TRBJ2-1; 11 bases align to TRBD2. With V trimmed by 0 bases and J by 4 bases, 11 bases remained unmatched. The CDR3 has 19 amino acids. Germline loops: CDR1 MNHEY, CDR2 SVGAGI.

At least ten counts were recorded for this clonotype. This chain uses TRBV9 with TRBJ2-3; tentative D call: TRBD1 (6 bases). The V and J ends lost 0 bases and 8 bases respectively, with 16 bases between them. The CDR3 extends over 15 amino acids. Germline CDR1 SGDLS, CDR2 YYNGEE. The DNA of the CDR3 is TGTGCCAGCAGCGTAGTTGCAGGGGATGGGGGTACGCAGTATTTT. It yields the protein CASSVVAGDGGTQYF.

Ten or more counts support this clonotype. This rearrangement joins TRBV4-1 to TRBJ2-2, with 7 bases lining up with TRBD2. V was pared by 4 bases and J by 0 bases, with 11 bases of the junction left unmatched. There are 18 residues in the CDR3. CDR1 is MGHRA, CDR2 YSYEKL, per germline. CDR3 amino acids: CASSRIQTSFTNTGELFF. The CDR3 DNA reads as TGCGCCAGCAGCCGAATCCAGACTAGCTTTACGAACACCGGGGAGCTGTTTTTT.

This clonotype was counted ten times or more. This sequence joins TRBV20-1 and TRBJ2-3; 11 positions agree with TRBD2. Losses at the gene ends were 1 base for V and 3 bases for J; bases not matched to a gene: 12. This CDR3 is built from 18 residues. Germline-derived CDR1 and CDR2 are DFQATT and SNEGSKA (reference sequence). The CDR3 nucleotides are TGCAGTGCTAGAGTCTTAGCGGGGGGGCCGAGGCGGACAGATACGCAGTATTTT. Amino acids: CSARVLAGGPRRTDTQYF.

This clonotype was detected ten times or more. The V and J genes are TRBV3-1 and TRBJ1-1, with D hard to call. The CDR3 loop spans 11 amino acids. Germline assignment: CDR1 LGHDT and CDR2 YNNKEL (reference sequence). Trimming stripped 3 bases from V and 7 bases from J, with 6 bases between. The CDR3 protein is CASSHSGEAFF. In DNA form, the CDR3 reads TGTGCCAGCAGCCATAGTGGTGAAGCTTTCTTT.

This chain uses TRBV3-1 with TRBJ2-2; unclear D gene. The V and J ends lost 10 bases and 2 bases respectively, with 23 bases between them. CDR1 LGHDT and CDR2 YNNKEL come from the germline V gene (reference sequence). The CDR3 sequence is 17 residues long. This chain's CDR3 is CATSQVLVGPNTGELFF. The CDR3, as DNA: TGTGCCACCTCCCAAGTATTGGTCGGGCCAAACACCGGGGAGCTGTTTTTT.

This clonotype was counted many times. This chain joins TRBV4-1 and TRBJ2-1; 8 bases map to TRBD2. CDR3 length equals 16 residues. Per the germline V gene, CDR1 is MGHRA and CDR2 is YSYEKL. V trimming: 1 base; J trimming: 4 bases; junction bases outside the gene matches: 6. CDR3 amino acids: CASSQGRGGRYNEQFF. The CDR3 bases are TGCGCCAGCAGCCAAGGGCGCGGGGGGCGATACAATGAGCAGTTCTTC.

This clonotype was found many times. The chain carries TRBV3-1 and TRBJ2-3, with a weak D call TRBD2 (5 bases). V lost 3 bases, J lost 2 bases, and 18 bases lay in between. The CDR3 totals 17 residues. Germline V gene sequence: CDR1 LGHDT, CDR2 YNNKEL (reference sequence). CDR3 sequence reads: CASSQKKGGWITDTQYF. The CDR3 DNA is TGTGCCAGCAGCCAGAAGAAAGGAGGTTGGATCACAGATACGCAGTATTTT.

The chain links TRBV6-2 or TRBV6-3 to TRBJ1-2; 9 bases map to TRBD1. CDR3 size: 13 residues. J was trimmed by 6 bases and V by 6 bases; bases with no gene match: 5. Per the germline V gene, CDR1 is MNHEY and CDR2 is SVGEGT. The CDR3 sequence is CASRRTGEDGYTF. In nucleotides, the CDR3 is TGTGCCAGCAGACGGACAGGGGAGGATGGCTACACCTTC.

This clonotype has at least ten counts. The chain is built from TRBV12-3 or TRBV12-4 and TRBJ2-6, with 8 bases matching TRBD1. V dropped 5 bases and J dropped 1; count of bases not matched to a gene: 7. This CDR3 contains 17 residues. CDR3: CASSVGTGLSGANVLTF. The CDR3 DNA reads as TGTGCCAGCAGTGTCGGGACAGGCCTGTCTGGGGCCAACGTCCTGACTTTC.

This clonotype has ten or more counts. The DNA is omitted, as the CDR3 cannot be located on it reliably, and the CDR3 follows TCRdb's listing. The chain combines TRBV21-1 with TRBJ1-5. TRBV21-1 is assigned pseudogene status. The CDR3 spans 13 residues, counting both ends. The CDR3 is CASWADGNQPQHF.

This clonotype was counted ten times or more. V gene TRBV20-1 combines with J gene TRBJ2-7, with 9 bases that match TRBD2. Germline CDR1 and CDR2: DFQATT and SNEGSKA (reference sequence). The CDR3 has 15 amino acids. V dropped 0 bases and J dropped 5; count of bases not matched to a gene: 8. The CDR3 bases are TGCAGTGCTAGAGATGGAGGCGGGGGGGCCGACGAGCAGTACTTC. Translated: CSARDGGGGADEQYF.